This T cell receptor (beta chain) was sequenced for a study of regulatory T cells in long-lasting Graves disease. Building of the TCR beta libraries involved iRepertoire HTBI primers and Arm-PCR of CDR3 regions. TCRdb fed the multiplex PCR reads into MiXCR, producing one record per CDR3 protein. The sample holds about 500,000 distinct CDR3 sequences, about 11% seen once. As to time point: newly diagnosed GD, antithyroid drugs for less than 3 months. PBMC-derived RNA was used for the TCR library. Germline CDR1 and CDR2: DFQATT and SNEGSKA (reference sequence). V lost 3 bases, J lost 4 bases, and 12 bases lay in between. This CDR3 has 13 amino acids. The same data also contributed to another study, on T cells in Graves' hyperthyroidism and ophthalmopathy. That paper notes: Median prediction lead before ophthalmopathy onset was 6.5 months with the model.

The genes are TRBV20-1 and TRBJ2-5, with unresolved D. Sequencing was performed on peripheral blood mononuclear cells (PBMCs), taken at new diagnosis, from a patient treated with antithyroid drugs. The clonotype comes from a woman aged 25 to 39 with Graves disease. CDR3 sequence reads: CSASFLGSETQYF. The CDR3 region has the DNA TGCAGTGCTAGTTTTCTGGGCTCAGAGACCCAGTACTTC.